These 13 T cell receptor beta chains originate from one sample sequenced in a study of HIV-infected patients and healthy controls. The repertoire came from unfractionated whole blood and reflected all unsorted peripheral T cells. Around 530 ng RNA was reverse transcribed with alpha and beta constant-region primers. Alpha and beta chain libraries were made separately by chain-specific third strand synthesis with multiplexing indices. From the 5' RACE reads, TCRdb called clonotypes with MiXCR, one entry per CDR3 protein. The data contain more than 9,000 distinct CDR3 sequences, 8% to 13% of them singletons. Sequencing was performed on blood, taken before antiretroviral therapy. These receptor sequences come from an adult with HIV infection.

This clonotype was recorded at least ten times. V and J are TRBV6-6 and TRBJ1-6; 9 bases line up with TRBD1. J was trimmed by 5 bases and V by 2 bases; bases with no gene match: 4. There are 16 residues in the CDR3. Germline V gene data show CDR1 as MNHNY and CDR2 as SVGAGI (reference sequence). The CDR3 protein is CASSYMGQGDNSPLHF. In DNA form, the CDR3 reads TGTGCCAGCAGTTACATGGGACAGGGAGATAATTCACCCCTCCACTTT.

This clonotype was seen repeatedly, ten times or more. This chain connects TRBV27 to TRBJ1-5, with D possibly matching TRBD1 (5 bases). The CDR3 runs to 15 residues. The germline gives CDR1 MNHEY, CDR2 SMNVEV (reference sequence). V shed 7 bases and J shed 3 bases, with 16 bases lying between them. DNA of the CDR3: TGTGCCAGCAAGAGGATCCGGGACGACAATCAGCCCCAGCATTTT. Translated: CASKRIRDDNQPQHF.

In its sample, this clonotype was seen many times. The rearrangement joins TRBV4-2 to TRBJ2-1; D unresolved. Trimming stripped 3 bases from V and 0 bases from J, with 9 bases between. The germline CDR1 and CDR2 sequences are LGHNA and YNFKEQ. The CDR3 runs to 15 residues. CDR3 sequence: CASSQASSSYNEQFF. CDR3 coding DNA: TGTGCCAGCAGCCAGGCCTCTAGCTCCTACAATGAGCAGTTCTTC.

The table lists this clonotype with many counts. The chain employs TRBV5-1 and TRBJ1-1, with a weak D call TRBD1 (5 bases). V was clipped by 1 base and J by 2 bases, with 9 bases between them. From germline, CDR1 is SGHRS and CDR2 YFSETQ. This CDR3 spans 14 amino acids. CDR3 nucleotides: TGCGCCAGCAGCTTGACAGGCACTAACACTGAAGCTTTCTTT. Protein: CASSLTGTNTEAFF.

This clonotype was counted many times. Here the CDR3 DNA reads TGTGCCAGTAGTTTTGGCCTTGACTACGAGCAGTACTTC. Translated: CASSFGLDYEQYF. The genes are TRBV19 and TRBJ2-7; D gene uncertain. Trimming left V 5 bases short and J 3 bases short, with 11 bases between. Germline-derived CDR1 and CDR2 are LNHDA and SQIVND (reference sequence). The CDR3 runs 13 residues.

This clonotype was counted ten times or more. The chain couples TRBV30 to TRBJ2-7; D remains unclear. Trimming took 3 bases from V and 3 from J, leaving 6 bases between them. The CDR3 length is 11 residues. Germline CDR1 GTSNPN, CDR2 SVGIG (reference sequence). CDR3: CAWRAHYEQYF. The CDR3, as DNA: TGTGCCTGGAGGGCTCACTACGAGCAGTACTTC.

In its sample, this clonotype was seen many times. The chain links TRBV9 to TRBJ1-6; TRBD1 is a possible D gene (5 bases). V lost 3 bases to trimming and J lost 7 bases, with 11 bases between them. The CDR3 has 14 residues. The V gene's germline CDR1 is SGDLS and CDR2 YYNGEE. CDR3 sequence reads: CASSEGEGNSPLHF. CDR3 DNA sequence: TGTGCCAGCAGCGAGGGAGAGGGGAATTCACCCCTCCACTTT. Based on the CDR3 plus reference TRBV9 and TRBJ1-6, the full variable domain is DSGVTQTPKHLITATGQRVTLRCSPRSGDLSVYWYQQSLDQGLQFLIQYYNGEERAKGNILERFSAQQFPDLHSELNLSSLELGDSALYFCASSEGEGNSPLHFGNGTRLTVT.

This clonotype occurred a few times. This chain connects TRBV29-1 to TRBJ1-2; 7 nucleotides agree with TRBD1. J lost 1 base, V lost 6 bases, and 17 bases had no gene match. This CDR3 comprises 17 residues. Germline V gives CDR1 SQVTM, CDR2 ANQGSEA. CDR3 nucleotide sequence: TGCAGCGTCGAATCGCAGCTCGGGACAGCGAGTAACTATGGCTACACCTTC. Translation: CSVESQLGTASNYGYTF.

The table lists this clonotype with many counts. The rearrangement uses TRBV11-1 and TRBJ2-5; D is unclear. Germline V lookup: CDR1 SGHAT, CDR2 FQDESV (reference sequence). The CDR3 sequence is 13 residues long. Trimming removed 5 bases from V and 2 bases from J, with 9 bases in between. CDR3 coding DNA: TGTGCCAGCAGCCCTGATATTCAAGAGACCCAGTACTTC. Encoded protein: CASSPDIQETQYF.

The sample holds many counts of this clonotype. The CDR3 sequence is CASSQPGRAVEQYF. CDR3 in DNA: TGCGCCAGCAGCCAACCCGGCAGGGCGGTCGAGCAGTACTTC. The rearrangement joins TRBV4-1 to TRBJ2-7, with D maybe TRBD1 (5 bases). CDR3 length equals 14 residues. Per germline, CDR1 MGHRA and CDR2 YSYEKL. Trimming removed 2 bases from V and 6 bases from J, with 14 bases in between.

In its sample, this clonotype ranks as medium-sized. The V call is TRBV6-5, the J call TRBJ2-7; 11 nucleotides match TRBD2. J gave up 2 bases and V 6 bases, and 3 bases lay outside the gene matches. Germline V gene lookup returns CDR1 MNHEY and CDR2 SVGAGI. The CDR3 totals 14 residues. The CDR3 sequence is CASRTGLAAYEQYF. For the CDR3, the DNA is TGTGCCAGCAGGACGGGACTAGCGGCCTACGAGCAGTACTTC.

This clonotype is medium-sized within its sample. The V gene is TRBV6-2 or TRBV6-3, the J gene TRBJ1-5, with D hard to call. Germline assignment: CDR1 MNHEY and CDR2 SVGEGT. V lost 4 bases and J 1 base, leaving 5 bases between the germline ends. CDR3 length equals 13 residues. As DNA, the CDR3 is TGTGCCAGCAGTTGGTTCAGCAATCAGCCCCAGCATTTT. This encodes CASSWFSNQPQHF.

This clonotype was seen a handful of times. This chain connects TRBV3-1 to TRBJ2-7; D might be TRBD2 (6 bases). Germline V gene sequence: CDR1 LGHDT, CDR2 YNNKEL (reference sequence). The length of the CDR3 is 13 residues. V lost 6 bases, J lost 5 bases, and 14 bases lay in between. The CDR3 spells CASSFGGTHEQYF. The CDR3 coding sequence is TGTGCCAGCAGTTTTGGGGGGACCCACGAGCAGTACTTC.